This record concerns one TCR beta chain sequence. Its antigen is currently not known. Base qualities are missing; no much larger clone stands one base away. The germline V gene encodes CDR1 SGHTA and CDR2 FQGNSA. The CDR3 spans 15 residues, from the cysteine through the phenylalanine. Kept here is only the CDR3 DNA, which spans 45 bases and is read in frame from base 1. The germline V and J ends show losses of 5 bases and 2 bases respectively, and no gene match explains 9 bases of the junction. This sample is part of a study of shared clonotypes between healthy human individuals (dated by TCRdb to the early 2020s). For context, the study as a whole: A couple of women and a few men aged 18 to 49 years were included in the cohort. To estimate repertoire size and how much clonotypes are shared between individuals, the study performed deep sequencing of blood TCR repertoires from roughly five healthy adults. Leukapheresis yielded between about 0.9 and 8.9 billion PBMCs per donor. For each donor, CD4 naive and CD4 memory were each run on three plates, CD8 naive on two plates, and CD8 memory on one plate. Different laboratories and diverse techniques were used to prepare libraries and sequence TCR repertoires, to increase sequencing depth and limit assay-specific biases. The paper as a whole reports these results and caveats: Higher generation probabilities were observed for clonotypes shared by all four sorted-subset donors than for non-shared clonotypes. Across four donors, roughly 5.4% of naive CD4, around 3.3% of naive CD8, around 2.1% of memory CD4, and approximately 0.4% of memory CD8 clonotypes were shared. Naive subsets generally had larger estimated clonotype richness than memory subsets did. The small number of donors limited the genetic and exposure-history diversity represented. Only blood was sampled, and tissue TCR repertoires likely differ from those in blood. Incomplete sequencing was indicated by rarefaction of sorted-subset datasets, despite the large sequencing depth. Pairwise subsampling indicated that sequencing depth was expected to affect the degree of clonotype sharing among donors.

For the CD8 naive samples, CD45RO-negative cells were positively selected for CCR7, yielding a CD45RA+CCR7+ population from which TemRA cells were excluded. Donors were healthy HIV-negative adults with no recently reported acute infections or vaccinations. All donors were Caucasian adults living in Nashville, Tennessee, USA. Blood was collected by leukapheresis, and PBMCs were isolated by Ficoll-Histopaque density gradient centrifugation and then cryopreserved in liquid nitrogen vapor phase. Analytical flow cytometry was used to check the purity and quantity of every magnetically sorted T cell population. Each sorted fraction had its genomic DNA isolated and then quantified by UV absorbance on a Nanodrop 2000c. TCR CDR3 regions were amplified from genomic DNA by multiplex PCR using the deep immunoSEQ assay. Extracted genomic DNA from each cell subset was spread evenly across all wells of several immunoSEQ 96-well plates, with each plate serving as a replicate. For sorted subsets, each replicate PCR was loaded with approximately 190 ng genomic DNA, equivalent to 30,000 or so T cell genomes. The purified libraries were quantified using a Qubit 3.0 fluorometer, sized with a Bioanalyzer 2100, and then quantified again using the KAPA Library Quantification kit. Every immunoSEQ 96-well plate was sequenced on a dedicated single-read 150-cycle Illumina NextSeq 550 flow cell. In the original analysis: The immunoSEQ output contained only junctional sequences without quality scores, so filtering could not match that applied to full-length reads. Sequences were annotated with PyIR, a Python wrapper for IgBLAST v1.9, using IMGT germline references to assign V/J genes and CDR3. Reads were filtered out if the reads had weak V/J assignments (E-value above 1e-6), no CDR3, stop codons, out-of-frame junctions, or ambiguous translated residues. A V3J clonotype was defined by an identical inferred V gene, J gene, and CDR3 amino acid sequence. To compute the percentage overlap between repertoires, the number of shared unique clonotypes was divided by the size of the smaller repertoire. Repertoire richness was assessed with RTK rarefaction, the Chao1 estimator, and Recon v2.1 estimates of unobserved clonotypes. For all TCRbeta clonotypes obtained by the gDNA method from a few donors, generation probabilities were computed with OLGA. The source is immuneACCESS, and TCRdb retained only in-frame sequences with V and J called. Part of the clones is not carried over; for the studies checked, unresolved V genes explain less than half of this, and the remainder is unexplained. The DNA was the basis for D and trimming; V, J and clone size are from that table. Here the sample has about 2.1 million clones; around 93% occur a single time. The ten largest make up under 2% of the sample.

Rearrangement joined TRBV7-2 to TRBJ2-7; 7 central nucleotides agree with TRBD2. This clonotype originated in a man younger than 35 in good health. Some clones in this sample may be carry-over from other donors' samples. Sequenced input: naive CD8+ T cells from PBMCs. The cell subset or site label on this specimen signifies: CD45RA+CCR7+. The CDR3 sequence is CASSVRRESPYEQYF. The sequence in DNA is TGTGCCAGCAGCGTTCGGCGGGAGTCCCCCTACGAGCAGTACTTC.